The T cell receptor beta chain described here comes from a study of CD8+ T cells in alopecia areata. Overall study context: Patients received oral tofacitinib, 5 to 10 mg twice daily, for moderate-to-severe alopecia areata. Study observations and caveats: Uncertainty remains about how baseline CD8+ expansion links to response, with one nonresponder.

Notes on this clone: Its antigen is not identified.

Documented treatment: oral pan-JAK inhibitor, 5-10 mg twice daily. Researchers gathered lesional scalp punch biopsies and peripheral blood from patients with alopecia areata. Sequencing used cDNA as its template, made by extracting RNA and reverse transcribing it. Produced via immunoSEQ multiplex PCR; TCRdb's table is partial and in-frame only. In the table there are about 100,000 clones, 44% of which are singletons. The sample consisted of CD8+ T cells sorted from blood, taken at week 24, from a patient treated with tofacitinib. This TCR was sampled from a human donor with alopecia areata.

For the CDR3, the DNA is TGTGCCAGCAGCCCTGGAGGGCCTGGGGCCAACGTCCTGACTTTC. Its translation: CASSPGGPGANVLTF. The V gene is TRBV13, the J gene TRBJ2-6; possibly TRBD2 for D (6 bases). V gave up 5 bases and J gave up 2 bases, with 10 bases separating them. Germline loops: CDR1 PRHDT, CDR2 FYEKMQ (reference sequence). This CDR3 is 15 amino acids long.